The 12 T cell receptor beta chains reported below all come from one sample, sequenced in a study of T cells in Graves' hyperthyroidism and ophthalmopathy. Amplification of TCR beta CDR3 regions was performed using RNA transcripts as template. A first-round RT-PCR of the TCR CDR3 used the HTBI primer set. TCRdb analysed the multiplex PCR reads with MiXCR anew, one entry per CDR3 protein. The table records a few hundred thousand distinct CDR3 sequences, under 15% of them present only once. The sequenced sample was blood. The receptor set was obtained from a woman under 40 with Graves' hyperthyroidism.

The CDR3 coding sequence is TGTGCCAGCAGTTTGACAGCCGGGTGGGAGCAGTACTTC. This sequence encodes CASSLTAGWEQYF. The chain links TRBV28 to TRBJ2-7, with D maybe TRBD1 (5 bases). This CDR3 is built from 13 residues. Trimming removed 3 bases from V and 7 bases from J, with 13 bases in between. Germline lookup yields CDR1 MDHEN and CDR2 SYDVKM.

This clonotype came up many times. In nucleotides, the CDR3 is TGTGCCAGTCAGACTAGCGGGAGGTCCGATGAGCAGTTCTTC. Translated: CASQTSGRSDEQFF. V gene TRBV18 combines with J gene TRBJ2-1; TRBD2 matches at 13 bases. Germline assignment: CDR1 KGHSH and CDR2 LQKENI. CDR3 length: 14 residues. The junction had 7 bases not matched to a gene; V was cut back by 9 bases and J by 8 bases. Drawing the rest from reference TRBV18 and TRBJ2-1, the complete variable domain is NAGVMQNPRHLVRRRGQEARLRCSPMKGHSHVYWYRQLPEEGLKFMVYLQKENIIDESGMPKERFSAEFPKEGPSILRIQQVVRGDSAAYFCASQTSGRSDEQFFGPGTRLTVL.

The CDR3 here is CASTYGRGDYGYTF. The CDR3 DNA sequence: TGTGCCAGCACCTACGGCAGGGGGGACTATGGCTACACCTTC. The rearrangement links TRBV5-6 to TRBJ1-2; TRBD1 aligns across 7 bases. After removal of 6 bases from V and 3 bases from J, the junction contained 8 bases not matched to a gene. The CDR3 contains 14 residues. Per germline, CDR1 SGHDT and CDR2 YYEEEE.

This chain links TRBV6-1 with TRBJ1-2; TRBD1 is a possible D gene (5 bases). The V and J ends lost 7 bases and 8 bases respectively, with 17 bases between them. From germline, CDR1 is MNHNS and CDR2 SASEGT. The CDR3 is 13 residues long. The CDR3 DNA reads TGTGCCAGCACCCGGGACCTCAAAAGGGGCTACACCTTC. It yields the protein CASTRDLKRGYTF.

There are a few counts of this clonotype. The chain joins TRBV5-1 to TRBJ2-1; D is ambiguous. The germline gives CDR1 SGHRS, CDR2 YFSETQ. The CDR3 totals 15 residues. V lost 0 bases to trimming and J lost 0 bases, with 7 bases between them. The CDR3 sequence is CASSLDPSSYNEQFF. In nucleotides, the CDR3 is TGCGCCAGCAGCTTGGATCCTAGCTCCTACAATGAGCAGTTCTTC.

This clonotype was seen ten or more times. CDR3 protein: CASSFSEGRLDTTDTQYF. CDR3 in DNA: TGTGCCAGCAGTTTTAGCGAGGGGAGACTTGACACGACAGATACGCAGTATTTT. This chain uses TRBV28 with TRBJ2-3; either TRBD1 or TRBD2 may fit D (5 bases each). The CDR3 loop spans 18 amino acids. V was shortened by 3 bases and J by 3 bases, with 22 bases between the two germline ends. In germline, CDR1 is MDHEN, CDR2 SYDVKM.

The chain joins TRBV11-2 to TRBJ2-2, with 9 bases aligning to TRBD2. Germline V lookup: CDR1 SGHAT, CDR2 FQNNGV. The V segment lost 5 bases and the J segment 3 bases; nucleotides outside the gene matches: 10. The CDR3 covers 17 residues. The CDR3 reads CASSRGEAGGDTGELFF. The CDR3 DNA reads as TGTGCCAGCAGCCGGGGGGAAGCGGGAGGAGACACCGGGGAGCTGTTTTTT.

CDR3 nucleotides: TGCAGTGTTAGGGGAGGGGGCTCGGGGGAGCAGTACTTC. Its translation: CSVRGGGSGEQYF. The chain joins TRBV20-1 to TRBJ2-7; either TRBD1 or TRBD2 may fit D (7 bases each). Germline V lookup: CDR1 DFQATT, CDR2 SNEGSKA (reference sequence). V lost 7 bases, J lost 7 bases, and 20 bases lay in between. The CDR3 contains 13 residues.

CDR3 region: CASSLNLAGNFIRAQYF. The CDR3 bases are TGTGCCAGCAGCTTAAATCTAGCGGGAAATTTCATACGGGCGCAGTATTTT. V usage is TRBV13 and J usage is TRBJ2-3; 9 bases align to TRBD2. After removal of 2 bases from V and 10 bases from J, the junction contained 16 bases not matched to a gene. The germline V gene has CDR1 PRHDT and CDR2 FYEKMQ (reference sequence). This CDR3 has 17 amino acids.

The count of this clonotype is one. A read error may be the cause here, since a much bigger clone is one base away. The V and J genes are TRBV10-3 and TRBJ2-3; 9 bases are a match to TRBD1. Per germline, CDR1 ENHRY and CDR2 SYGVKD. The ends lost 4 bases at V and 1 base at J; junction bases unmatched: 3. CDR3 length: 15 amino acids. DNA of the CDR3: TGTGCCATCAGTGGACAGGGGGAGGGCACAGATACGCAGTATTTT. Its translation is CAISGQGEGTDTQYF.

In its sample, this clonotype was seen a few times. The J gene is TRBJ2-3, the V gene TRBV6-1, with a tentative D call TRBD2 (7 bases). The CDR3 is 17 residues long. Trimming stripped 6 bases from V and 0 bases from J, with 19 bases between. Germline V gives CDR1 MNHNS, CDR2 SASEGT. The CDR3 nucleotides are TGTGCCAGCAGCCTTGGGGGGCTAGCGGATAGCACAGATACGCAGTATTTT. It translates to CASSLGGLADSTDTQYF.

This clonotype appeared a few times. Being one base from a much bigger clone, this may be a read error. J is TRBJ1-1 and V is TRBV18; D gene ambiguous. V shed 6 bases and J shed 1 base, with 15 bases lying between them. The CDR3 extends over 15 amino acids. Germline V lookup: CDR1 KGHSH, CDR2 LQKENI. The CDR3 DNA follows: TGTGCCAGCTCGCCCACCGCGAACAAGAACACTGAAGCTTTCTTT. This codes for CASSPTANKNTEAFF.